The 17 T cell receptor beta chains reported below all come from one sample, sequenced in a study of regulatory T cells in long-lasting Graves disease. Construction of TCR beta libraries relied on iRepertoire HTBI primers and on Arm-PCR targeting CDR3 regions. TCRdb called the multiplex PCR reads again in MiXCR, with one record for every CDR3 protein. The repertoire includes roughly 300,000 distinct CDR3 sequences, about 20% of them detected once, and less than 35% sits in the top ten. Described time point: persistent/refractory GD, antithyroid drugs over 5 years with positive TRAb. The TCR library was made from RNA extracted from PBMCs. The sequencing here drew on peripheral blood mononuclear cells (PBMCs), taken when the disease was refractory, from a patient treated with antithyroid drugs. These receptors all come from a female donor with Graves disease.

This clonotype has just a few counts. The conserved final phenylalanine or tryptophan is absent from the CDR3, which likely points to a read error. This chain links TRBV2 with TRBJ1-5, with D uncertain. CDR3 size: 13 residues. V lost 6 bases and J lost 4, with 10 bases in between. Germline assignment: CDR1 SNHLY and CDR2 FYNNEI. CDR3 residues: CASRNSWNQPQHS. CDR3 DNA sequence: TGTGCCAGCAGGAACAGTTGGAATCAGCCCCAGCATTCT.

This clonotype was recorded once. The V call is TRBV5-5, the J call TRBJ2-2, with 12 bases identical to TRBD2. Trimming removed 0 bases from V and 0 bases from J; junction bases left unmatched: 3. Germline V CDR1 and CDR2: SGHKS, YYEKEE (reference sequence). The CDR3 contains 18 residues. The CDR3 loop is CASSLATSGRPNTGELFF. Written as DNA, the CDR3 is TGTGCCAGCAGCTTGGCTACTAGCGGGAGGCCGAACACCGGGGAGCTGTTTTTT.

This sequence joins TRBV3-1 and TRBJ1-3; the D is unclear. CDR3 length: 14 residues. V dropped 8 bases and J dropped 0 bases, with 11 bases sitting between them. The V gene's germline CDR1 is LGHDT and CDR2 YNNKEL (reference sequence). CDR3 region: CASLLSSSGNTIYF. The CDR3 DNA sequence: TGTGCCAGCCTGCTTAGCAGCTCTGGAAACACCATATATTTT.

This clonotype was seen a few times. The chain is built from TRBV20-1 and TRBJ2-7, with D perhaps matching TRBD2 (6 bases). Germline V gene lookup returns CDR1 DFQATT and CDR2 SNEGSKA (reference sequence). The ends were cut back, 6 bases at V and 5 bases at J, with 14 bases in the middle. This CDR3 is 12 amino acids long. CDR3 sequence: CSARPPGDEQYF. The CDR3 DNA is TGCAGTGCGAGACCCCCGGGGGACGAGCAGTACTTC.

The sample holds a few counts of this clonotype. The chain uses TRBV20-1 and TRBJ1-5, with D unresolved. The CDR3 is 17 residues long. CDR1 and CDR2 from the germline V gene are DFQATT and SNEGSKA (reference sequence). V lost 2 bases, J lost 1 base, and 18 bases lay in between. CDR3 coding DNA: TGCAGTGCTAGACCCATCCGGGGTGGGCAGAGCAATCAGCCCCAGCATTTT. Residues: CSARPIRGGQSNQPQHF.

This clonotype occurred once. The chain is built from TRBV5-8 and TRBJ1-5, with TRBD1 identical over 7 bases. This CDR3 comprises 15 residues. The V gene end was trimmed by 6 bases and the J gene end by 7 bases; junction bases not matched to a gene: 13. Germline V CDR1 and CDR2: SGHTS, YDEGEE. The CDR3 reads CASNNLDRELQPQHF. The DNA of the CDR3 is TGTGCCAGCAACAATCTCGACAGGGAGTTGCAGCCCCAGCATTTT.

This clonotype came up a few times. V usage is TRBV12-5 and J usage is TRBJ2-7; 7 nucleotides line up with TRBD1. From germline, CDR1 is LGHNT and CDR2 FRNRAP. The CDR3 has 16 amino acids. With V trimmed by 0 bases and J by 0 bases, 5 bases remained unmatched. The CDR3 loop reads CASGLVRTGISYEQYF. The CDR3 nucleotides are TGTGCTAGTGGTTTGGTTAGGACAGGAATCTCCTACGAGCAGTACTTC.

This clonotype was seen a single time. The J gene is TRBJ2-2, the V gene TRBV7-2; 10 nucleotides line up with TRBD2. The CDR3 has 15 residues. Germline loops: CDR1 SGHTA, CDR2 FQGNSA. V shed 3 bases, J shed 6 bases, and the junction held 4 bases outside the gene matches. In nucleotides, the CDR3 is TGTGCCAGCAGCTTTGGCCTAGCGGGAGCCGGGGAGCTGTTTTTT. It yields the protein CASSFGLAGAGELFF.

In this sample, this clonotype turned up many times. The genes are TRBV5-5 and TRBJ2-7; TRBD1 is a possible D gene (5 bases). V shed 3 bases and J shed 6 bases, with 13 bases lying between them. The CDR3 runs to 13 residues. Germline V gives CDR1 SGHKS, CDR2 YYEKEE (reference sequence). The CDR3 loop reads CASSWFGAAEQYF. The CDR3 DNA is TGTGCCAGCAGCTGGTTTGGGGCGGCCGAGCAGTACTTC.

This clonotype has only a few counts. The J gene is TRBJ1-2, the V gene TRBV5-1; the D gene is possibly TRBD1 (5 bases). CDR3 size: 14 residues. The germline V gene encodes CDR1 SGHRS and CDR2 YFSETQ. V lost 4 bases to trimming and J lost 4 bases, with 14 bases between them. CDR3 in DNA: TGCGCCAGCAGCGGACGGGACGGGGTCTATGGCTACACCTTC. Protein product: CASSGRDGVYGYTF.

This clonotype has at least ten counts. J is TRBJ2-5 and V is TRBV6-1, with 11 bases aligning to TRBD2. Germline CDR1 and CDR2: MNHNS and SASEGT. The CDR3 totals 16 residues. Trimming cost V 5 bases and J 5 bases; bases outside gene matches: 10. CDR3: CASSTPRTSGRETQYF. As DNA, the CDR3 is TGTGCCAGCAGTACCCCCCGGACTAGCGGGCGTGAGACCCAGTACTTC.

Comments on this clonotype: A far bigger clonotype differs at one base, so this is likely a read error. The gene calls are TRBV10-3 and TRBJ1-6; D is unclear. Germline V gene data show CDR1 as ENHRY and CDR2 as SYGVKD. V was cut by 5 bases and J by 8 bases, with 13 bases left in between. This CDR3 contains 14 residues. Here the CDR3 DNA reads TGTGCCATCAGTCCAGGACCGGATTATTCACCCCTCCACTTT. Residues: CAISPGPDYSPLHF.

A note on this clonotype: The final CDR3 position lacks the conserved phenylalanine or tryptophan, pointing to a likely read error. The chain has TRBV5-1 and TRBJ1-2; D call uncertain. Germline CDR1 is SGHRS and CDR2 is YFSETQ. This CDR3 has 12 amino acids. With 5 bases removed from V and 4 bases from J, the gap between germline ends came to 9 bases. The CDR3, as DNA: TGCGCCAGCAGAGCAGACTCCTATGGCTACACCTCC. Translation gives CASRADSYGYTS.

Ten or more counts support this clonotype. The junction departs from germline at one end; a sequencing error may be responsible. This chain connects TRBV7-7 to TRBJ2-5; TRBD1 might be the D (6 bases). There are 13 residues in the CDR3. Germline CDR1 is SSHAT and CDR2 is FNYEAQ (reference sequence). The CDR3 protein is CASSYTRGETQYF. In nucleotides, the CDR3 is TGTGCTAGCAGCTACACCAGGGGAGAGACCCAGTACTTC.

Remarks on this clonotype: It may be a read error: a sequence one base away is much more abundant. Here the CDR3 DNA reads TGTGCCAGCGGCCAAGCTACGGGGGGGCTGCTCTCCTACGAGCAGTACTTC. This codes for CASGQATGGLLSYEQYF. The chain employs TRBV3-1 and TRBJ2-7; 8 bases are a match to TRBD2. The V gene's germline CDR1 is LGHDT and CDR2 YNNKEL (reference sequence). The CDR3 runs 17 residues.

The chain has TRBV20-1 and TRBJ2-7; TRBD1 matches 9 bases. CDR1 is DFQATT, CDR2 SNEGSKA, per germline (reference sequence). This CDR3 spans 15 amino acids. V lost 2 bases and J lost 2; bases outside the gene matches: 7. As DNA, the CDR3 is TGCAGTGCTAGATTCCCCGGGACAGGGCCCTACGAGCAGTACTTC. Its protein is CSARFPGTGPYEQYF.

Written as DNA, the CDR3 is TGTGCCAGCAGCTTAAGTCCAGAGACCCAGTACTTC. Protein: CASSLSPETQYF. The chain employs TRBV7-2 and TRBJ2-5; D remains unclear. There are 12 residues in the CDR3. The germline gives CDR1 SGHTA, CDR2 FQGNSA. V shed 2 bases and J shed 4 bases, with 5 bases lying between them.